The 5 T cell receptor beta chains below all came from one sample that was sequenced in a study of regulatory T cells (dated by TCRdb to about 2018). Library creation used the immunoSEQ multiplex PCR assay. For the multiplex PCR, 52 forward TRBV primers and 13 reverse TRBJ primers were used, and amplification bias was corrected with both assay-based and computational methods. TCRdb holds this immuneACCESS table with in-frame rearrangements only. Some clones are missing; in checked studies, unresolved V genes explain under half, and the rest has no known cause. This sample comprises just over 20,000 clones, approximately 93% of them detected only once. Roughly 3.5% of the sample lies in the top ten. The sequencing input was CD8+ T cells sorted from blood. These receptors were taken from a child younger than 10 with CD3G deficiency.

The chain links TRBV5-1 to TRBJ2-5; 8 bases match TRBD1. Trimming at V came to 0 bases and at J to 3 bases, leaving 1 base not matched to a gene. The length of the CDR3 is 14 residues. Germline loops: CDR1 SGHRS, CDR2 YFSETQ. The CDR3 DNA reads TGCGCCAGCAGCTTGGGACAGGGGAAAGAGACCCAGTACTTC. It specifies CASSLGQGKETQYF.

CDR3 amino acids: CASSLWGTSGRAADTQYF. The CDR3 DNA reads TGTGCCAGCAGCTTATGGGGGACTAGCGGGAGGGCCGCAGATACGCAGTATTTT. V usage is TRBV7-9 and J usage is TRBJ2-3, with 16 positions matching TRBD2. The germline CDR1 and CDR2 sequences are SEHNR and FQNEAQ (reference sequence). Trimming removed 2 bases from V and 4 bases from J; junction bases left unmatched: 6. The CDR3 sequence is 18 residues long.

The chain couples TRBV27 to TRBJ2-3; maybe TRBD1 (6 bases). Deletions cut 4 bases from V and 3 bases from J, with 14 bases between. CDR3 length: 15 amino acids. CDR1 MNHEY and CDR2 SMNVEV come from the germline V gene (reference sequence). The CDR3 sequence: CASSYSGQPTDTQYF. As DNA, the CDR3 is TGTGCCAGCAGTTACAGTGGACAGCCTACAGATACGCAGTATTTT.

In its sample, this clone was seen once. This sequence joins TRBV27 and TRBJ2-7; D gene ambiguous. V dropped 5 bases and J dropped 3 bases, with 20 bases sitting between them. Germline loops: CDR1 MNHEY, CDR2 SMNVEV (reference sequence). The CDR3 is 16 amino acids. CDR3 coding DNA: TGTGCCAGCAGTCTCCTTCCGGTACCAAGTGGCTACGAGCAGTACTTC. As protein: CASSLLPVPSGYEQYF.

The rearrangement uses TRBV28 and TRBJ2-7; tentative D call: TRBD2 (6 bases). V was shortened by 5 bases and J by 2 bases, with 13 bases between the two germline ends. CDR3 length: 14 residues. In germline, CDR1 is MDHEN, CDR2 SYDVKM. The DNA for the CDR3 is TGTGCCAGCAGTAGGCCTAGCGTTCCCTACGAGCAGTACTTC. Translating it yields CASSRPSVPYEQYF.